This T cell receptor (beta chain) stems from a study of cytomegalovirus exposure and HLA in healthy donors. Turning to the study itself: The 120 validation repertoires used the same platform as the 600 to 750 first-cohort repertoires (as reported by a later analysis).

The table came from immunoSEQ multiplex PCR; TCRdb's copy has only in-frame clones and leaves some out. The table lists 150,000 to 160,000 clones, 80% to 90% of them singletons. The V end lost 1 base, the J end lost 1 base, and 11 bases lay between the germline ends. CDR1 is LGHNA, CDR2 YSLEER, per germline. The CDR3 spans 16 residues. The chain links TRBV4-3 to TRBJ2-1; D might be TRBD2 (5 bases). Sequenced material: PBMCs. The TCR originated in a man aged 18-30 years in good health and CMV-seropositive. The CDR3 DNA sequence: TGCGCCAGCAGCCAAGGGCGGGCGCCGTCCTACAATGAGCAGTTCTTC. It yields the protein CASSQGRAPSYNEQFF.